These T cell receptor beta chains were read from a single sample in a study of blood T cell repertoires in COVID-19. TCRdb's table, derived via immunoSEQ multiplex PCR, lists solely in-frame clones and lacks some. The data show about 150,000 clones, with around nine tenths seen just once and approximately 6.6% held by the top ten. The sequenced material came from PBMCs or T cells enriched from blood (not recorded which). The receptor source for this set is a woman aged 50 to 60 who had recovered from COVID-19. Each CDR3 is given with its conserved first and last residue. Fields, in order: D gene, clone size, J gene, V gene, CDR3 DNA, CDR3 protein. A D gene is named only where the DNA matches it firmly. Size is omitted from some rows. Given values are once, few, many or a class for expanded clones.

>TRBD2|-|TRBJ2-1|TRBV24-1
TGTGCCACCAGTGATTGGCGCGGGGGGGGATACAATGAGCAGTTCTTC
CATSDWRGGGYNEQFF
>-|-|TRBJ1-3|TRBV12-3/TRBV12-4
TGTGCCAGCAGTTTATATGGAAACACCATATATTTT
CASSLYGNTIYF
>-|-|TRBJ1-1|TRBV28
TGTGCCAGCAGTCTGACAGGTGGGACTGAAGCTTTCTTT
CASSLTGGTEAFF
>TRBD2|-|TRBJ2-1|TRBV27
TGTGCCAGCACTCCCGCGGGGGGTCGGTACAATGAGCAGTTCTTC
CASTPAGGRYNEQFF
>TRBD2|-|TRBJ2-1|TRBV27
TGTGCCAGCAGTTTCGGCGGGACTAGGTTCAATGAGCAGTTCTTC
CASSFGGTRFNEQFF
>-|-|TRBJ2-7|TRBV4-1
TGCGCCAGCAGCCAAGGCTCTAGCTACGAGCAGTACTTC
CASSQGSSYEQYF
>TRBD1|few|TRBJ1-2|TRBV7-3
TGTGCCAGCAGCCTCGGACAGGGCGGCTACACCTTC
CASSLGQGGYTF
>TRBD1|once|TRBJ2-3|TRBV9
TGTGCCAGCGGAACAGGGGGCCGGACAGATACGCAGTATTTT
CASGTGGRTDTQYF
>-|-|TRBJ1-1|TRBV6-1
TGTGCCAGCAGTGAAGCGGGCGGGGGAGGCACTGAAGCTTTCTTT
CASSEAGGGGTEAFF
>-|-|TRBJ1-2|TRBV25-1
TGTGCCAGCAGTAACGTGGGGGCACCCGGAGACTATGGCTACACCTTC
CASSNVGAPGDYGYTF
>-|-|TRBJ2-6|TRBV4-1
TGCGCCAGCAGCCAGGGGTCCGACAGGACTTGGTCTGGGGCCAACGTCCTGACTTTC
CASSQGSDRTWSGANVLTF
>TRBD2|-|TRBJ2-5|TRBV7-2
TGTGCCAGCAGTGCCGCCACAACTTCTAGCGGGGGGGCCGGGGAGACCCAGTACTTC
CASSAATTSSGGAGETQYF
>TRBD2|-|TRBJ2-3|TRBV10-3
TGTGCCATCAGTGAGTCGGCTAGCGGGGGGGCCGCAGATACGCAGTATTTT
CAISESASGGAADTQYF
>-|-|TRBJ2-7|TRBV7-2
TGTGCCAGCAGCATGGACGGGGTATCCTACGAGCAGTACTTC
CASSMDGVSYEQYF
>-|-|TRBJ2-3|TRBV4-3
TGCGCCAGCAGCCCACTAGCTGAGGGGAGACCGCAGTATTTT
CASSPLAEGRPQYF
>-|-|TRBJ1-2|TRBV5-5
TGTGCCAGCAGCCCGGGCCAGGGACTGGCTCGGGGCTACTATGGCTACACCTTC
CASSPGQGLARGYYGYTF
>TRBD1|-|TRBJ2-5|TRBV4-3
TGCGCCAGCAGCCGAGACAGGGGAGAGACCCAGTACTTC
CASSRDRGETQYF
>-|-|TRBJ1-2|TRBV6-5
TGTGCCAGCAGTTACCGGGAGTTCGGGTATGGCTACACCTTC
CASSYREFGYGYTF
>-|-|TRBJ1-1|TRBV19
TGTGCCAGCCGAAAGCGGTTCATGAACACTGAAGCTTTCTTT
CASRKRFMNTEAFF
>TRBD1|-|TRBJ2-1|TRBV24-1
TGTGCCACCAGTGACCCGACAGGGGCGGGATACAATGAGCAGTTCTTC
CATSDPTGAGYNEQFF
>TRBD2|-|TRBJ2-3|TRBV4-2
TGTGCCAGCAGCCAAGACCTTGGGACTAGCGGGGCCTCTAGCACAGATACGCAGTATTTT
CASSQDLGTSGASSTDTQYF
>-|-|TRBJ1-1|TRBV15
TGTGCCACCAGCAGAGATCGAGGCCCCGAAGCTTTCTTT
CATSRDRGPEAFF
>-|-|TRBJ1-5|TRBV4-1
TGCGCCAGCAGCCAAGAGGCGACAGGAGGTCAGCCCCAGCATTTT
CASSQEATGGQPQHF
>TRBD2|few|TRBJ2-1|TRBV19
TGTGCCAGTAGTTGGGGGGGACTAGCCAATGAGCAGTTCTTC
CASSWGGLANEQFF
>-|-|TRBJ1-2|TRBV11-2
TGTGCCAGCAGCTTAAGCGTAGCCCATGGCTACACCTTC
CASSLSVAHGYTF
>-|-|TRBJ1-5|TRBV7-8
TGTGCCAGCAGCTCACCGAGGGACATCCGCAATCAGCCCCAGCATTTT
CASSSPRDIRNQPQHF
>-|-|TRBJ1-2|TRBV7-3
TGTGCCAGCAGCTTAACGGGGCGGGACTGGAACTATGGCTACACCTTC
CASSLTGRDWNYGYTF
>-|-|TRBJ2-3|TRBV11-2
TGTGCCAGCAGCTTAGATGGTGGGGGGATAGATACGCAGTATTTT
CASSLDGGGIDTQYF
>TRBD1|-|TRBJ1-1|TRBV6-5
TGTGCCAGCAGTTTTCTGGGACAGGGCAACACTGAAGCTTTCTTT
CASSFLGQGNTEAFF
>TRBD2|-|TRBJ2-3|TRBV6-5
TGTGCCAGCGGGACTAGCGCGAGCACAGATACGCAGTATTTT
CASGTSASTDTQYF
>TRBD1|few|TRBJ1-3|TRBV6-1
TGTGCCAGCAGTGGTTTCCGACAGGGCCTCTCTGGAAACACCATATATTTT
CASSGFRQGLSGNTIYF
>-|-|TRBJ2-1|TRBV9
TGTGCCAGCAGCGTAGTGGACTTCTCCTACAATGAGCAGTTCTTC
CASSVVDFSYNEQFF
>TRBD2|-|TRBJ2-5|TRBV5-1
TGCGCCAGCAGCTTGGATCGGACTAGCGGGGCCTCCGGGACCCAGTACTTC
CASSLDRTSGASGTQYF
>-|few|TRBJ1-1|TRBV6-5
TGTGCCAGCATTACGACCAGGGGTGGTGAAGCTTTCTTT
CASITTRGGEAFF
>-|few|TRBJ1-1|TRBV19
TGTGCCAGTCATATTTTGCCGGGGTCGATCCCCACGAAGACTGAAGCTTTCTTT
CASHILPGSIPTKTEAFF
>TRBD2|-|TRBJ2-1|TRBV3-1/TRBV3-2
TGTGCCAGCAGCCCGGGACTAGCGGGGGGTTCGCAAGTATATGAGCAGTTCTTC
CASSPGLAGGSQVYEQFF
>-|-|TRBJ1-3|TRBV18
TGTGCCAGCTCAACAGGGACCTCTGGAAACACCATATATTTT
CASSTGTSGNTIYF
>TRBD1|-|TRBJ2-7|TRBV5-6
TGTGCCAGCAGCTTTGGGGAGTGGACAGGGTGGAACTACGAGCAGTACTTC
CASSFGEWTGWNYEQYF
>-|-|TRBJ1-6|TRBV25-1
TGTGCCAGCAGTGAATCCCGGGATTCACCCCTCCACTTT
CASSESRDSPLHF
>TRBD1|-|TRBJ1-2|TRBV5-1
TGCGCCAGCAGCGGCGGACAGGGTTATGGCTACACCTTC
CASSGGQGYGYTF
>-|once|TRBJ1-1|TRBV29-1
TGCAGCTCAGGATCTAGTGGACTTGAAGCTTTCTTT
CSSGSSGLEAFF
>TRBD1|-|TRBJ1-6|TRBV7-2
TGTGCCAGCAGTCTAACAGGGGCTACTTCACCCCTCCACTTT
CASSLTGATSPLHF
>-|-|TRBJ1-1|TRBV7-9
TGTGCCAGCAGCTTAGGTCACAGGAACACTGAAGCTTTCTTT
CASSLGHRNTEAFF
>-|-|TRBJ1-1|TRBV2
TGTGCCAGCAGTGTGGGCGAAATTTCTGAAGCTTTCTTT
CASSVGEISEAFF
>TRBD1|-|TRBJ2-1|TRBV7-3
TGTGCCAGCAGCTTAGGGACAGGGGGGCCCTACAATGAGCAGTTCTTC
CASSLGTGGPYNEQFF
>-|few|TRBJ1-6|TRBV7-2
TGTGCCAGCAGCTTAGGGGGCGTGGGATATAATTCACCCCTCCACTTT
CASSLGGVGYNSPLHF
>-|-|TRBJ2-3|TRBV5-1
TGCGCCACCGGAGAACAGGCGAGCACAGATACGCAGTATTTT
CATGEQASTDTQYF
>TRBD1|-|TRBJ2-7|TRBV9
TGTGCCAGCAGCGGAGGGCTACAGGGGCACGAGCAGTACTTC
CASSGGLQGHEQYF
>-|-|TRBJ1-2|TRBV9
TGTGCCAGCAGCCCCCCGGCTAACTATGGCTACACCTTC
CASSPPANYGYTF
>-|-|TRBJ2-7|TRBV7-2
TGTGCCAGCAGCTTAAGAGGCTACGAGCAGTACTTC
CASSLRGYEQYF
>-|-|TRBJ1-1|TRBV7-9
TGTGCCAGCAGCTTAGTGGCAGGGATGAACACTGAAGCTTTCTTT
CASSLVAGMNTEAFF
>TRBD1|-|TRBJ1-2|TRBV6-5
TGTGCCAGCAGATCACAGGGGAGAGGCTATGGCTACACCTTC
CASRSQGRGYGYTF
>-|-|TRBJ2-7|TRBV7-8
TGTGCCAGCAGCGTACTCCCCGGGTCCTTCTACGAGCAGTACTTC
CASSVLPGSFYEQYF
>TRBD1|once|TRBJ1-4|TRBV18
TGTGCCAGCTCACCGGGACAGCCAATTGAAAAACTGTTTTTT
CASSPGQPIEKLFF
>TRBD2|-|TRBJ2-2|TRBV11-1
TGTGCCAGCAGCCTCGCGGGGGGTACGAACACCGGGGAGCTGTTTTTT
CASSLAGGTNTGELFF
>TRBD2|-|TRBJ2-3|TRBV7-2
TGTGCCAGCAGCTTAGTAGGGACTAGCGGGGCCCGAGGCACAGATACGCAGTATTTT
CASSLVGTSGARGTDTQYF
>-|-|TRBJ2-2|TRBV4-2
TGTGCCAGCAGCCAAACCGCAGGGACCGGGGAGCTGTTTTTT
CASSQTAGTGELFF
>-|-|TRBJ2-5|TRBV7-9
TGTGCCAGCAGCCACCCAGGGTCCCAAGAGACCCAGTACTTC
CASSHPGSQETQYF
>-|-|TRBJ2-3|TRBV19
TGTGCCAGCCAGACAGGCAAAAGCACAGATACGCAGTATTTT
CASQTGKSTDTQYF